This T cell receptor beta chain is from a study of identical twins. The study's findings and limits: Within monozygotic twins, out-of-frame TCR alpha sharing was underestimated by the models.

Concerning this clonotype itself: The antigen remains unidentified.

TCRdb fed the 5' RACE reads into MiXCR, producing one record per CDR3 protein. This table has roughly 1,500,000 distinct CDR3 sequences, about 32% appearing once. This CDR3 has 16 residues. CDR1 MNHEY and CDR2 SVGAGI come from the germline V gene. The V end was cut by 2 bases, the J end by 2 bases, with 14 bases between. Material: cord blood. The sequence was collected from a newborn girl in good health. The chain employs TRBV6-5 and TRBJ2-3, with D tentatively TRBD2 (6 bases). CDR3: CASSYPNLAITDTQYF. CDR3 nucleotides: TGTGCCAGCAGTTACCCTAACCTAGCGATCACAGATACGCAGTATTTT.